These T cell receptor beta chains were read from a single sample in a study of cytomegalovirus exposure and HLA in healthy donors. Clones were read by immunoSEQ multiplex PCR, and TCRdb kept only the in-frame ones, dropping some. The repertoire holds about 110,000 clones, with 77% as singletons. Material: PBMCs. The receptor set was obtained from a human donor in good health. Each CDR3 is given with its conserved first and last residue. The D gene is left open where the match is weak. For some rows the clone size is stated as once, few or many, or as a class when expanded; others skip it.

cdr3_aa cdr3_nt clone_size j_call v_call d_call
CASSLGGDRGRTKNTEAFF TGTGCCAGCAGCTTGGGGGGGGACAGGGGGCGCACAAAAAACACTGAAGCTTTCTTT . TRBJ1-1 TRBV5-6 TRBD1
CASSKDTSYEQYF TGTGCCAGCAGCAAGGACACCTCCTACGAGCAGTACTTC . TRBJ2-7 TRBV11-2 .
CASIRQGGSAGELFF TGTGCCAGCATTCGCCAAGGCGGGTCAGCCGGGGAGCTGTTTTTT few TRBJ2-2 TRBV6-5 .
CATSRDSQGPYGYTF TGTGCCACCAGCAGAGATTCACAGGGGCCTTATGGCTACACCTTC . TRBJ1-2 TRBV15 TRBD1
CASSRTGVTDTQYF TGTGCCAGCAGCCGGACAGGGGTCACAGATACGCAGTATTTT . TRBJ2-3 TRBV28 TRBD1
CAWSRRSAGELFF TGTGCCTGGAGTCGGCGGAGCGCCGGGGAGCTGTTTTTT . TRBJ2-2 TRBV30 .
CASSLSGVNDYGYTF TGTGCCAGCAGCTTATCCGGAGTCAACGACTATGGCTACACCTTC . TRBJ1-2 TRBV7-3 .
CASSLGEDTQYF TGTGCCAGCAGCTTGGGGGAGGATACGCAGTATTTT . TRBJ2-3 TRBV5-6 .
CASSLRGGNTEAFF TGTGCCAGCAGTCTCCGGGGGGGGAACACTGAAGCTTTCTTT . TRBJ1-1 TRBV9 .
CASSLDREQPQHF TGTGCCAGCAGTCTCGACAGGGAGCAGCCCCAGCATTTT few TRBJ1-5 TRBV6-5 TRBD1
CASSQRVLRTDTQYF TGTGCCAGCAGCCAGAGGGTTCTCCGCACAGATACGCAGTATTTT . TRBJ2-3 TRBV27 .
CASARGDYRNTIYF TGTGCCAGTGCCCGCGGGGATTATCGAAACACCATATATTTT . TRBJ1-3 TRBV19 .
CASSLTENYEQYF TGCGCCAGCAGCCTGACAGAGAACTACGAGCAGTACTTC . TRBJ2-7 TRBV5-1 .
CASNQGTSNQPQHF TGTGCCAGCAATCAGGGTACTAGCAATCAGCCCCAGCATTTT . TRBJ1-5 TRBV5-8 .
CASIRTSGTYNEQFF TGTGCCAGCATAAGAACCAGCGGGACCTACAATGAGCAGTTCTTC . TRBJ2-1 TRBV27 TRBD2
CASSLVPPGGSYNEQFF TGCGCCAGCAGCTTGGTACCTCCCGGGGGCTCCTACAATGAGCAGTTCTTC . TRBJ2-1 TRBV5-1 .
CATQKGRLQGVYGYTF TGTGCCACCCAAAAGGGACGTCTACAGGGGGTCTATGGCTACACCTTC few TRBJ1-2 TRBV19 TRBD1
CASSLLEGVGTEAFF TGTGCCAGCAGCCTCCTCGAGGGGGTGGGCACTGAAGCTTTCTTT . TRBJ1-1 TRBV11-1 .
CASTPPTGGGHNEQFF TGTGCCAGCACCCCTCCCACAGGGGGGGGACACAATGAGCAGTTCTTC . TRBJ2-1 TRBV6-6 .
CASSQASGSSYNSPLHF TGTGCCAGCAGTCAGGCTTCGGGGAGCTCCTATAATTCACCCCTCCACTTT . TRBJ1-6 TRBV28 .
CASSERTNGAGELFF TGTGCCAGCAGTGAAAGAACCAACGGGGCCGGGGAGCTGTTTTTT once TRBJ2-2 TRBV2 .
CATSTGTVFNQPQHF TGCGCCACCTCGACGGGGACAGTGTTCAATCAGCCCCAGCATTTT . TRBJ1-5 TRBV10-2 TRBD1
CAISPREAVNEQYF TGTGCCATCAGCCCGAGGGAGGCGGTAAACGAGCAGTACTTC . TRBJ2-7 TRBV10-3 .
CASSRAREGASYEQYF TGTGCCAGCAGCCGGGCCCGGGAGGGGGCCTCCTACGAGCAGTACTTC few TRBJ2-7 TRBV27 .
CASSLYRAGSSYNEQFF TGTGCCAGCAGTTTATACCGAGCGGGGAGCTCCTACAATGAGCAGTTCTTC . TRBJ2-1 TRBV28 TRBD2
CASSLRDRDISGNTIYF TGCGCCAGCAGCCTCCGGGACAGAGACATCTCTGGAAACACCATATATTTT . TRBJ1-3 TRBV4-1 TRBD1
CAWSADSNYGYTF TGTGCCTGGAGTGCAGACAGTAACTATGGCTACACCTTC . TRBJ1-2 TRBV30 .
CASSRGGGDTEAFF TGTGCCAGCAGCCGAGGGGGGGGAGATACTGAAGCTTTCTTT . TRBJ1-1 TRBV11-2 .
CASSDTYGYTF TGTGCCAGCAGTGACACCTATGGCTACACCTTC few TRBJ1-2 TRBV28 .
CASSLEASGRSLQETQYF TGCGCCAGCAGCTTGGAGGCTAGCGGGAGGTCTCTCCAAGAGACCCAGTACTTC . TRBJ2-5 TRBV5-1 TRBD2
CASSQYAGEVREQYF TGTGCCAGCAGCCAGTACGCCGGAGAGGTGCGGGAGCAGTACTTC few TRBJ2-7 TRBV5-6 .
CASKGGPDPDTQYF TGTGCCAGCAAGGGAGGGCCAGACCCAGATACGCAGTATTTT medium-sized TRBJ2-3 TRBV2 TRBD2
CASSLVLGRRGGQNIQYF TGTGCCAGCAGCTTAGTATTGGGGAGACGGGGAGGGCAAAACATTCAGTACTTC once TRBJ2-4 TRBV11-2 TRBD2
CASSLFTGGAGQPQHF TGTGCCAGCAGCTTGTTTACAGGGGGCGCGGGTCAGCCCCAGCATTTT . TRBJ1-5 TRBV5-6 TRBD1
CASSSLTANSYEQYF TGTGCCAGCAGTTCCTTGACAGCTAACTCCTACGAGCAGTACTTC . TRBJ2-7 TRBV28 .
CAWSVRSAGMREAFF TGTGCCTGGAGTGTACGCAGCGCGGGTATGAGAGAAGCTTTCTTT . TRBJ1-1 TRBV30 .
CASSLKAGGPDGGELFF TGTGCCAGCAGCTTAAAAGCGGGAGGGCCGGATGGCGGGGAGCTGTTTTTT . TRBJ2-2 TRBV7-3 TRBD2
CASSLSAYNEQFF TGTGCCAGCAGCCTAAGCGCCTACAATGAGCAGTTCTTC . TRBJ2-1 TRBV11-1 .
CASSTGLAGGWVQETQYF TGTGCCAGCAGCACTGGACTAGCGGGAGGATGGGTGCAAGAGACCCAGTACTTC . TRBJ2-5 TRBV7-9 TRBD2
CASSQYRHWRMNTEAFF TGCGCCAGCAGTCAATATAGGCACTGGAGAATGAACACTGAAGCTTTCTTT . TRBJ1-1 TRBV23-1 .
CASSYGTGVTNEKLFF TGTGCCAGCAGTTACGGGACAGGGGTAACTAATGAAAAACTGTTTTTT . TRBJ1-4 TRBV6-6 TRBD1
CASSSLAGVGETQYF TGTGCCAGCAGCTCCTTAGCGGGAGTAGGAGAGACCCAGTACTTC . TRBJ2-5 TRBV9 TRBD2
CASSQERMTGRNTEAFF TGTGCCAGCAGCCAAGAGAGGATGACAGGGCGAAACACTGAAGCTTTCTTT . TRBJ1-1 TRBV14 TRBD1
CASSEGRGEIQPQHF TGTGCCAGCAGCGAGGGTCGGGGGGAGATTCAGCCCCAGCATTTT few TRBJ1-5 TRBV2 .
CAPPVQGGQPQHF TGTGCCCCCCCCGTGCAGGGAGGGCAGCCCCAGCATTTT once TRBJ1-5 TRBV10-3 .
CASSRDRFQETQYF TGTGCCAGCAGCCGGGACAGGTTCCAAGAGACCCAGTACTTC . TRBJ2-5 TRBV6-1 TRBD1
CASSHDRGYGYTF TGTGCCAGCAGCCACGACAGGGGCTATGGCTACACCTTC few TRBJ1-2 TRBV14 TRBD1
CASSLTGEAYGYTF TGTGCCAGTAGTCTCACAGGGGAGGCCTATGGCTACACCTTC . TRBJ1-2 TRBV19 TRBD1
CASSAGGGADQPQHF TGTGCCAGCAGTGCGGGGGGGGGCGCAGATCAGCCCCAGCATTTT few TRBJ1-5 TRBV28 .
CASSESGSNQPQHF TGTGCCAGCAGTGAATCAGGGAGCAATCAGCCCCAGCATTTT once TRBJ1-5 TRBV25-1 .
CASSSRTGNLRTEAFF TGTGCCAGCAGCTCAAGGACAGGGAATCTCCGCACTGAAGCTTTCTTT few TRBJ1-1 TRBV7-2 TRBD1
CAWSSGTGLGELFF TGTGCCTGGAGCTCCGGGACAGGTCTCGGGGAGCTGTTTTTT . TRBJ2-2 TRBV30 TRBD1
CASTSRQGADYGYTF TGTGCCAGTACCAGCCGACAGGGGGCGGACTATGGCTACACCTTC . TRBJ1-2 TRBV19 TRBD1
CASSHTRTANTEAFF TGCGCCAGCAGCCACACCCGGACAGCAAACACTGAAGCTTTCTTT . TRBJ1-1 TRBV5-1 .
CATSRERASSYEQYF TGTGCCACCAGCAGAGAACGTGCCAGCTCCTACGAGCAGTACTTC . TRBJ2-7 TRBV15 .
CASSLTRDRSSYEQYF TGCGCCAGCAGTCTCACCCGGGACAGGAGCTCCTACGAGCAGTACTTC . TRBJ2-7 TRBV23-1 TRBD1
CASSLGAAYSGNTIYF TGTGCCAGCAGCTTGGGGGCAGCATACTCTGGAAACACCATATATTTT . TRBJ1-3 TRBV5-4 .
CASSRGSPDTQYF TGCGCCAGCAGTAGGGGGAGCCCAGATACGCAGTATTTT . TRBJ2-3 TRBV5-1 .
CASSPSRQGTGELFF TGTGCCAGTAGTCCGTCGAGACAGGGGACCGGGGAGCTGTTTTTT few TRBJ2-2 TRBV19 TRBD1
CSATSGSRQFF TGCAGTGCCACTAGCGGGAGTAGGCAGTTCTTC . TRBJ2-1 TRBV20-1 TRBD2